This record covers a single TCR beta chain. What it binds is not known. This sample was included in a study of T cell clones after liver transplantation. The J segment lost 5 bases and the V segment lost 4 bases, leaving 5 bases of the junction unmatched. Germline CDR1 SGDLS, CDR2 YYNGEE. The CDR3 consists of 13 residues. The repertoire was sequenced with immunoSEQ multiplex PCR; TCRdb's copy has only in-frame clones and lacks some. The top ten clones hold 10% to 15% of a sample with under 20,000 clones, approximately 88% of them seen once. Overall study findings and caveats: A significant post-transplant drop in circulating graft-donor-reactive CD4 TCRbeta sequences occurred in most of the 8 subjects. A larger donor-reactive than third-party decline suggested partial antigen-specific deletion.

Unstimulated PBMCs were sorted into CD3+CD4+ and CD3+CD8+ populations. This clonotype originated in a human donor who received a liver transplant. Material: CD8+ T cells from blood, obtained before liver transplant. The chain is built from TRBV9 and TRBJ2-7; 8 positions agree with TRBD1. The CDR3 sequence: CASSPGGGNEQYF. Here the CDR3 DNA reads TGTGCCAGCAGCCCAGGGGGCGGGAACGAGCAGTACTTC.